This passage covers 17 T cell receptor beta chains from one sample sequenced in a study of cytomegalovirus exposure and HLA in healthy donors. The PCR employed 60 Vbeta primers together with 13 Jbeta primers. The method was immunoSEQ multiplex PCR; TCRdb's version includes in-frame clones alone and lacks a portion of them. Among 75,000 to 100,000 clones listed, around 73% were seen once. The source material was PBMCs. The receptors originated from a man aged 40-50 years in good health and CMV-seronegative.

A note on this clone: Since the CDR3 does not end with the conserved phenylalanine or tryptophan, this likely comes from a read error. V is TRBV5-1 and J is TRBJ1-2; tentative D call: TRBD1 (6 bases). V dropped 3 bases and J dropped 4 bases, with 16 bases sitting between them. CDR3 length equals 15 residues. CDR1 is SGHRS and CDR2 is YFSETQ in the germline V gene. The CDR3 nucleotides read TGCGCCAGCAGCTGGGGGCAGGGGAAGGGCTATGGCTACACCCTC. This encodes CASSWGQGKGYGYTL.

This chain links TRBV19 with TRBJ2-1; D might be TRBD2 (6 bases). Germline V CDR1 and CDR2: LNHDA, SQIVND (reference sequence). V lost 9 bases, J lost 9 bases, and 18 bases lay in between. The CDR3 totals 13 residues. The CDR3 reads CASSAGPWGEQFF. CDR3 sequence (DNA): TGTGCCAGCTCGGCGGGGCCATGGGGTGAGCAGTTCTTC.

CDR3 in amino acids: CASRDINYEQYF. CDR3 coding DNA: TGCGCCAGCAGGGACATCAACTACGAGCAGTACTTC. The chain recombines TRBV5-1 with TRBJ2-7; the D gene is possibly TRBD1 (5 bases). CDR3 size: 12 residues. Germline V gene lookup returns CDR1 SGHRS and CDR2 YFSETQ. The V gene lost 5 bases and the J gene lost 3 bases, with 9 bases spanning the gap.

The rearrangement uses TRBV27 and TRBJ1-6; D remains unclear. The germline CDR1 and CDR2 sequences are MNHEY and SMNVEV (reference sequence). This CDR3 is 14 amino acids long. Between the trimmed V and J ends, which lost 5 bases and 9 bases, there was a span of 14 bases. Here the CDR3 reads CASSQGGLGSPLHF. CDR3 sequence (DNA): TGTGCCAGCAGTCAAGGAGGTCTTGGTTCACCCCTCCACTTT.

The chain combines TRBV28 with TRBJ2-7; D is possibly TRBD2 (6 bases). The CDR3 extends over 15 amino acids. Trimming left V 2 bases short and J 1 base short, with 12 bases between. Germline CDR1 reads MDHEN; CDR2 reads SYDVKM. The CDR3 spells CASSLRRGSSYEQYF. For the CDR3, the DNA is TGTGCCAGCAGTTTAAGGCGGGGATCGTCCTACGAGCAGTACTTC.

In its sample, this clone was seen once. This sequence joins TRBV28 and TRBJ1-2; TRBD1 is a possible D gene (6 bases). The CDR3 spans 18 residues. Per germline, CDR1 MDHEN and CDR2 SYDVKM. V was clipped by 2 bases and J by 3 bases, with 22 bases between them. The CDR3 DNA reads TGTGCCAGCAGTTTAGAAGGGGGTGAAAGTTTCGAGTACTATGGCTACACCTTC. Encoded protein: CASSLEGGESFEYYGYTF.

The rearrangement joins TRBV11-2 to TRBJ1-4; 7 nucleotides line up with TRBD1. The CDR3 contains 15 residues. Germline V CDR1 and CDR2: SGHAT, FQNNGV. The V segment lost 5 bases and the J segment 8 bases; nucleotides outside the gene matches: 11. The CDR3, as DNA: TGTGCCAGCAGCCTACAGGGGTCGAAAATAGAAAAACTGTTTTTT. This gives the protein CASSLQGSKIEKLFF.

CDR3: CASSFDRRVSYEQYF. The CDR3 nucleotides are TGTGCCAGCAGTTTTGACAGGCGGGTCAGCTACGAGCAGTACTTC. The V gene is TRBV5-4, the J gene TRBJ2-7; possibly TRBD1 for D (6 bases). Germline loops: CDR1 SGHNT, CDR2 YYREEE (reference sequence). Trimming left V 5 bases short and J 3 bases short, with 18 bases between. The CDR3 contains 15 residues.

The chain employs TRBV2 and TRBJ2-7, with D possibly TRBD1 on 6 matching bases. The length of the CDR3 is 14 residues. Germline V gene data show CDR1 as SNHLY and CDR2 as FYNNEI. V lost 6 bases and J 3 bases, leaving 15 bases between the germline ends. The CDR3 DNA follows: TGTGCCAGCAGGAAAGACAGGCAGAGCTACGAGCAGTACTTC. This translates into CASRKDRQSYEQYF.

The V gene is TRBV5-1, the J gene TRBJ2-1, with D possibly being TRBD2 (5 bases). This CDR3 comprises 14 residues. CDR1 is SGHRS, CDR2 YFSETQ, per germline. The germline V and J ends were trimmed by 5 bases and 2 bases, with 11 bases remaining between them. The CDR3 DNA is TGCGCCAGCAGTCCGAGAGGGCCCTACAATGAGCAGTTCTTC. Its protein product is CASSPRGPYNEQFF.

The chain is built from TRBV7-9 and TRBJ2-2; D possibly corresponds to TRBD1 (6 bases). The V end lost 6 bases, the J end lost 2 bases, and 10 bases lay between the germline ends. Germline V gene lookup returns CDR1 SEHNR and CDR2 FQNEAQ (reference sequence). This CDR3 is built from 14 residues. This CDR3 reads CASRTQGNTGELFF. The DNA of the CDR3 is TGTGCCAGCAGGACACAGGGAAACACCGGGGAGCTGTTTTTT. The full variable domain, with the rest looked up from reference TRBV7-9 and TRBJ2-2, is DTGVSQNPRHKITKRGQNVTFRCDPISEHNRLYWYRQTLGQGPEFLTYFQNEAQLEKSRLLSDRFSAERPKGSFSTLEIQRTEQGDSAMYLCASRTQGNTGELFFGEGSRLTVL.

V is TRBV27 and J is TRBJ1-6, with 8 bases aligning to TRBD1. The germline V gene encodes CDR1 MNHEY and CDR2 SMNVEV (reference sequence). V gave up 5 bases and J gave up 7 bases; unmatched junction bases: 4. The CDR3 is 14 amino acids. In nucleotides, the CDR3 is TGTGCCAGCAGTCTACAGGGGGAAAATTCACCCCTCCACTTT. Residues: CASSLQGENSPLHF.

CDR3 sequence (DNA): TGTGCCAGCAGCCCCGGGACAGGGTTCCCCTACGAGCAGTACTTC. Translated: CASSPGTGFPYEQYF. The rearrangement joins TRBV5-4 to TRBJ2-5; 9 bases match TRBD1. The DNA end lines up better with TRBJ2-7; the J call may be wrong. Germline V CDR1 and CDR2: SGHNT, YYREEE (reference sequence). CDR3 length equals 15 residues.

The chain couples TRBV7-9 to TRBJ2-1, with 12 bases aligning to TRBD2. Unmatched junction bases numbered 8, after V lost 6 bases and J lost 5 bases. Germline CDR1 is SEHNR and CDR2 is FQNEAQ (reference sequence). The CDR3 extends over 16 amino acids. CDR3 region: CASRFLAGGVHNEQFF. In nucleotides, the CDR3 is TGTGCCAGCAGGTTTCTAGCGGGGGGGGTCCACAATGAGCAGTTCTTC.

V usage is TRBV5-1 and J usage is TRBJ2-3; 13 bases fit TRBD2. The CDR3 runs to 16 residues. V was pared by 2 bases and J by 1 base, with 1 base of the junction left unmatched. Germline lookup yields CDR1 SGHRS and CDR2 YFSETQ. The CDR3: CASSLGLAGGTDTQYF. The CDR3 DNA reads as TGCGCCAGCAGCTTAGGACTAGCGGGGGGCACAGATACGCAGTATTTT.

This chain uses TRBV6-5 with TRBJ2-7; 9 nucleotides line up with TRBD1. Losses at the gene ends were 5 bases for V and 1 base for J; bases not matched to a gene: 3. CDR3 length: 14 amino acids. CDR1 and CDR2 (germline): MNHEY, SVGAGI. The CDR3 DNA sequence: TGTGCCAGCAGTGATGGGACAGGGTCCTACGAGCAGTACTTC. Its protein is CASSDGTGSYEQYF.

The V call is TRBV5-1, the J call TRBJ2-1, with 7 bases identical to TRBD1. From germline, CDR1 is SGHRS and CDR2 YFSETQ. The length of the CDR3 is 14 residues. Unmatched junction bases numbered 9, after V lost 4 bases and J lost 8 bases. CDR3 coding DNA: TGCGCCAGCAGCACCCGACAGGGTCCCCATGAGCAGTTCTTC. Protein sequence: CASSTRQGPHEQFF.